The clone carrying this TCR beta chain appeared many times. Other DNA sequences of this sample code for an identical CDR3. This specimen belongs to a study of radiation and T cells in renal cell carcinoma. Profiling relied on immunoSEQ multiplex PCR, and the TCRdb table lists in-frame clones only, not all of them. The sample lists some 150,000 clones; around four fifths were seen once. Specified time point: baseline pretreatment blood. The treatment here: 15 Gy SBRT to primary tumor, nephrectomy 4 weeks later. Clear cell pathology was present in this patient's renal cell carcinoma. This TCR derives from a woman aged 50 to 65 with renal cell carcinoma. The material was blood, obtained from a patient whose treatment included radiotherapy and nephrectomy.

CDR3 nucleotide sequence: TGTGCCAGCAGCTTAGGGGGAGGCACAGATACGCAGTATTTT. Amino acid sequence: CASSLGGGTDTQYF. The chain has TRBV5-4 and TRBJ2-3, with D perhaps TRBD1 (6 bases). CDR3 size: 14 residues. V was trimmed by 2 bases and J by 1 base, leaving 8 bases between them. Germline values: CDR1 SGHNT, CDR2 YYREEE (reference sequence).